The entry below describes one T cell receptor beta chain. This entry comes from a study of technical replicates of blood from several donors. Germline lookup yields CDR1 MDHEN and CDR2 SYDVKM. CDR3 length: 12 residues. V dropped 3 bases and J dropped 6 bases, with 6 bases sitting between them. TCRdb's copy holds only in-frame clones and misses some; the assay was immunoSEQ multiplex PCR. Of some 80,000 clones in the sample, approximately 94% were seen once. The chain couples TRBV28 to TRBJ1-5; D gene uncertain. Material for sequencing was T cells isolated from PBMCs. The TCR sequence derives from a human donor in good health. The CDR3 spells CASSFRGQPQHF. CDR3 sequence (DNA): TGTGCCAGCAGTTTTCGGGGTCAGCCCCAGCATTTT.